A single sample is the source of the 12 T cell receptor beta chains below, sequenced in a study of blood T cell repertoires in COVID-19. Sequencing used immunoSEQ multiplex PCR; TCRdb keeps in-frame clones, though not all of them. This table holds 150,000 to 200,000 clones, approximately 90% found once. The sequencing sample was made of peripheral blood. Receptor source: a man in his late teens or twenties who had recovered from COVID-19.

The rearrangement joins TRBV4-1 to TRBJ1-6, with D perhaps TRBD1 (5 bases). The germline gives CDR1 MGHRA, CDR2 YSYEKL. The CDR3 covers 18 residues. The V gene lost 0 bases and the J gene lost 8 bases, with 20 bases spanning the gap. The CDR3 region has the DNA TGCGCCAGCAGCCAAGATCTGTCGGACAAGCCCGCCCATTCACCCCTCCACTTT. Translation: CASSQDLSDKPAHSPLHF.

The chain joins TRBV11-2 to TRBJ1-4; TRBD1 aligns across 8 bases. This CDR3 spans 16 amino acids. Germline values: CDR1 SGHAT, CDR2 FQNNGV. Unmatched junction bases numbered 11, after V lost 8 bases and J lost 3 bases. This CDR3 is CASGKTGVTANEKLFF. In DNA, the CDR3 is TGTGCCAGCGGAAAGACAGGGGTTACAGCTAATGAAAAACTGTTTTTT.

This clone is a singleton in its sample. The rearrangement uses TRBV7-2 and TRBJ2-5; D unresolved. Trimming took 4 bases from V and 4 from J, leaving 4 bases between them. CDR1 and CDR2 (germline): SGHTA, FQGNSA. The CDR3 has 11 residues. The CDR3 loop is CASSSRETQYF. Here the CDR3 DNA reads TGTGCCAGCAGCTCCCGAGAGACCCAGTACTTC.

The chain recombines TRBV29-1 with TRBJ2-4, with TRBD2 identical over 9 bases. Germline V gene lookup returns CDR1 SQVTM and CDR2 ANQGSEA. CDR3 size: 14 residues. J was trimmed by 10 bases and V by 3 bases; bases with no gene match: 10. CDR3 bases: TGCAGCGTTGAGGTAGCGGGAGTCTTGGGGATTCAGTACTTC. This sequence encodes CSVEVAGVLGIQYF.

V usage is TRBV19 and J usage is TRBJ2-1; 9 bases line up with TRBD2. This CDR3 comprises 17 residues. V was pared by 1 base and J by 0 bases, with 4 bases of the junction left unmatched. The germline gives CDR1 LNHDA, CDR2 SQIVND (reference sequence). The CDR3, as DNA: TGTGCCAGTAGTATAGGACTAGCGGTCCGCTCCTACAATGAGCAGTTCTTC. Residues: CASSIGLAVRSYNEQFF.

This clone has a single count. The DNA for the CDR3 is TGTGCCAGCACCAGGGGGCGAGCCTACAATGAGCAGTTCTTC. Translating it yields CASTRGRAYNEQFF. The genes are TRBV2 and TRBJ2-1; 8 positions match TRBD1. V gave up 7 bases and J gave up 2 bases; unmatched junction bases: 4. Germline V lookup: CDR1 SNHLY, CDR2 FYNNEI. CDR3 length: 14 amino acids. The complete variable domain, with remaining parts taken from reference TRBV2 and TRBJ2-1, reads EPEVTQTPSHQVTQMGQEVILRCVPISNHLYFYWYRQILGQKVEFLVSFYNNEISEKSEIFDDQFSVERPDGSNFTLKIRSTKLEDSAMYFCASTRGRAYNEQFFGPGTRLTVL.

This chain joins TRBV6-6 and TRBJ1-3, with D unresolved. Germline V gives CDR1 MNHNY, CDR2 SVGAGI (reference sequence). The V end lost 8 bases, the J end lost 3 bases, and 2 bases lay between the germline ends. The CDR3 has 10 residues. The CDR3 sequence is CASLGNTIYF. Here the CDR3 DNA reads TGTGCCAGCCTTGGAAACACCATATATTTT.

The chain couples TRBV10-2 to TRBJ2-5, with D hard to call. V was shortened by 4 bases and J by 4 bases, with 13 bases between the two germline ends. This CDR3 region has 14 residues. Germline CDR1 is WSHSY and CDR2 is SAAADI. For the CDR3, the DNA is TGCGCCAGCAGTGGTTCTGCGGTTGCAGAGACCCAGTACTTC. It encodes CASSGSAVAETQYF.

The V call is TRBV10-3, the J call TRBJ2-1; perhaps TRBD2 as D (5 bases). The CDR3 is 13 residues long. The germline V gene encodes CDR1 ENHRY and CDR2 SYGVKD. Trimming pared 4 bases from V and 8 bases from J, leaving 12 bases between. CDR3 loop: CAISGFEGYEQFF. The CDR3 DNA reads as TGTGCCATCAGTGGATTCGAGGGCTATGAGCAGTTCTTC.

The chain employs TRBV5-1 and TRBJ1-5; D may be TRBD1 (6 bases). CDR3 length equals 15 residues. CDR1 and CDR2 from the germline V gene are SGHRS and YFSETQ. Trimming removed 0 bases from V and 2 bases from J, with 9 bases in between. The chain's CDR3 is CASSLGAGGNQPQHF. For the CDR3, the DNA is TGCGCCAGCAGCTTGGGGGCAGGGGGCAATCAGCCCCAGCATTTT.

The chain has TRBV5-6 and TRBJ1-2; 7 nucleotides line up with TRBD1. Trimming cost V 4 bases and J 0 bases; bases outside gene matches: 12. Germline CDR1 and CDR2: SGHDT and YYEEEE. CDR3 length: 17 amino acids. The CDR3: CASSLLGRQGTNYGYTF. Here the CDR3 DNA reads TGTGCCAGCAGCCTACTGGGGCGACAGGGAACTAACTATGGCTACACCTTC.

This clone appeared once. V usage is TRBV5-1 and J usage is TRBJ2-3; the D is unclear. V was cut by 5 bases and J by 3 bases, with 13 bases left in between. Germline CDR1 and CDR2: SGHRS and YFSETQ. CDR3 length equals 14 residues. The CDR3: CASRIGRITDTQYF. In DNA form, the CDR3 reads TGCGCCAGCAGAATCGGCAGGATTACAGATACGCAGTATTTT.